These 4 T cell receptor beta chains were all obtained from the same sample, sequenced in a study of vaccination and CD4 T cells after COVID-19. Oncomine TCR Beta short-read sequencing was applied to DNA from cultured CD4+ T cells. One entry per CDR3 protein, called by TCRdb with MiXCR from the PCR reads. The sample shows roughly 20,000 distinct CDR3 sequences, around 28% of them seen only once. No antigen is known for these receptors. Treatment defined: roughly ten-day PBMC culture with coronavirus spike peptide pools or control peptides (ViraFEST assay). The specimen was cultured CD4+ T cells from blood. The origin of the receptors is a human donor with COVID-19.

V and J are TRBV28 and TRBJ2-7; 9 nucleotides line up with TRBD1. Per germline, CDR1 MDHEN and CDR2 SYDVKM. This CDR3 contains 15 residues. Unmatched junction bases numbered 5, after V lost 4 bases and J lost 1 base. Here the CDR3 DNA reads TGTGCCAGCAGTTCGGCACAGGGGGCGTCCTACGAGCAGTACTTC. This translates into CASSSAQGASYEQYF.

Written as DNA, the CDR3 is TGTGCCATCAGTGAAGGGTACTACGAGCAGTACTTC. Its protein is CAISEGYYEQYF. The rearrangement uses TRBV10-3 and TRBJ2-7; D is ambiguous. The CDR3 totals 12 residues. With 3 bases removed from V and 3 bases from J, the gap between germline ends came to 6 bases. Per the germline V gene, CDR1 is ENHRY and CDR2 is SYGVKD.

This clonotype occurred a few times. The chain is built from TRBV12-3 or TRBV12-4 and TRBJ1-2; 7 nucleotides match TRBD1. V shed 5 bases, J shed 5 bases, and the junction held 5 bases outside the gene matches. The CDR3 is made up of 13 amino acids. DNA for the CDR3: TGTGCCAGCAGTAACAACAGGGGATATGGCTACACCTTC. This gives the protein CASSNNRGYGYTF.

Regarding this clonotype: The germline gene is not matched at one end of the junction; a read error may be the cause. The chain joins TRBV6-2 or TRBV6-3 to TRBJ2-3; D may be TRBD1 (5 bases). This CDR3 comprises 15 residues. Germline V lookup: CDR1 MNHEY, CDR2 SVGEGT. The CDR3 DNA reads as TGTGCCAGTAGTTATAGGGGAATGAGCACAGATACGCAGTATTTT. Protein: CASSYRGMSTDTQYF.